This T cell receptor beta chain was recorded in a study of blood T cell repertoires in COVID-19. The overall study: The study drew acute and convalescent COVID-19 samples from the United States, Italy and Spain.

Original handling: Amplification from reference gene primers served as the basis for estimated nucleated cell counts. Profiling relied on immunoSEQ multiplex PCR, and the TCRdb table lists in-frame clones only, not all of them. V, J and clone size are taken as reported in that table, and D and trimming were inferred from the DNA itself. This table holds a few hundred thousand clones, around 85% found once. For this clone: The same CDR3 arises from other DNA sequences in this sample as well.

Enrollment of patients from Seattle took place during active infection, with longitudinal follow-up. The germline V and J ends were trimmed by 6 bases and 3 bases, with 9 bases remaining between them. Germline CDR1 LNHDA, CDR2 SQIVND (reference sequence). The CDR3 has 12 residues. The chain joins TRBV19 to TRBJ2-7; weak D call: TRBD1 (6 bases). Sequencing input: peripheral blood. This sequence originates from a woman between 70 and 85 years old with COVID-19, enrolled during active disease. CDR3 sequence: CASRDRVYEQYF. In DNA, the CDR3 is TGTGCCAGTAGGGACAGAGTCTACGAGCAGTACTTC.